This is a list of T cell receptor beta chains from one sample in a study of shared clonotypes between healthy human individuals. Profiled with immunoSEQ multiplex PCR; TCRdb holds only in-frame clones, not every one. The profile shows 2 million to 2.5 million clones, about 95% of them singletons. The sequencing sample was made of naive CD8+ T cells sorted from blood. The source is a man younger than 30 in good health. The CDR3 runs from the conserved cysteine through the conserved F or W. Fields, in order: V gene, J gene, clone size, CDR3 length, CDR3 protein. Not all rows give a size; the values are once, few, many and, for expanded clones, a class.

TRBV9	TRBJ2-2	.	14	CASSSQGLGGELFF
TRBV15	TRBJ2-7	.	15	CATSRDLGQSYEQYF
TRBV7-8	TRBJ2-3	.	17	CASSLGLAGGRTDTQYF
TRBV10-3	TRBJ1-5	.	14	CAIWTGGFNQPQHF
TRBV9	TRBJ2-5	.	15	CASSTGTTPQETQYF
TRBV5-1	TRBJ2-2	.	18	CASSYSGTGITNAGELFF
TRBV19	TRBJ2-7	.	18	CASRPGTGGPGPTYEQYF
TRBV18	TRBJ2-7	.	13	CASSSGALYEQYF
TRBV7-9	TRBJ2-5	.	13	CASSPLRQETQYF
TRBV13	TRBJ2-7	.	14	CASTPRTGGDEQYF
TRBV10-2	TRBJ1-5	.	12	CASSEDNQPQHF
TRBV19	TRBJ2-7	.	15	CASSWTVRGSYEQYF
TRBV27	TRBJ2-5	.	14	CASSQPDIQETQYF
TRBV2	TRBJ1-2	.	15	CASSEDRGAGYGYTF
TRBV2	TRBJ2-3	.	16	CASTRLAEPSTDTQYF
TRBV6-5	TRBJ2-3	.	15	CASSQTSGGSDTQYF
TRBV10-1	TRBJ2-3	.	14	CASSRDPFTDTQYF
TRBV28	TRBJ2-1	.	14	CASSFGLPDNEQFF
TRBV9	TRBJ1-2	.	13	CASSVDYGGGYTF
TRBV4-1	TRBJ1-2	.	15	CASSQEYQGGYGYTF
TRBV6-5	TRBJ2-2	.	14	CASSPMMNTGELFF
TRBV6-5	TRBJ2-7	.	14	CASSFTGGSYEQYF
TRBV9	TRBJ2-7	.	15	CASSVDLMSHYEQYF
TRBV10-3	TRBJ2-3	.	16	CAISDGITADTDTQYF
TRBV29-1	TRBJ1-1	.	13	CSVTGQGMTEAFF
TRBV27	TRBJ2-7	.	17	CASNPWGASGGSYEQYF
TRBV6-1	TRBJ2-7	.	16	CASSEEPAGATIEQYF
TRBV6-1	TRBJ2-7	.	13	CATLNREFYEQYF
TRBV19	TRBJ2-2	.	17	CASHPMWRELYTGELFF
TRBV5-1	TRBJ2-2	.	16	CASSYTSGGLTGELFF
TRBV6-4	TRBJ1-2	few	11	CASSDGSGYTF
TRBV11-2	TRBJ2-5	.	15	CASSLDLTGSETQYF
TRBV2	TRBJ1-1	.	13	CASGWTENTEAFF
TRBV30	TRBJ1-2	few	14	CAWSGDSLLYGYTF
TRBV7-3	TRBJ2-5	.	12	CASSLGEETQYF
TRBV11-2	TRBJ2-7	.	16	CASSLPSSRAGYEQYF
TRBV10-2	TRBJ2-1	.	12	CASSVVANEQFF
TRBV19	TRBJ1-2	.	13	CATSPRPHYGYTF
TRBV5-6	TRBJ1-2	.	13	CASSLEVGYGYTF
TRBV2	TRBJ1-2	.	16	CASSESFLGGADGYTF
TRBV5-6	TRBJ2-7	.	14	CASSLAGSTTEQYF
TRBV9	TRBJ2-7	.	14	CASSVGWGLYEQYF
TRBV10-1	TRBJ1-1	.	16	CASSDSREVMNTEAFF
TRBV4-3	TRBJ2-5	.	14	CASSQEGEEETQYF
TRBV13	TRBJ2-5	once	14	CASSFRGREETQYF
TRBV18	TRBJ2-5	.	14	CASSQNDREETQYF
TRBV5-6	TRBJ2-1	.	13	CASSLGWTNEQFF
TRBV28	TRBJ2-7	.	16	CASSLGTSGFSYEQYF
TRBV7-9	TRBJ2-2	.	15	CASSPDRGDTGELFF
TRBV6-7	TRBJ2-7	.	15	CASSSSGESAYEQYF
TRBV2	TRBJ2-7	once	16	CASSDLRLLEAYEQYF
TRBV4-3	TRBJ1-4	.	14	CASSQADAGEKLFF
TRBV6-4	TRBJ2-7	.	14	CASSPVAGSYEQYF